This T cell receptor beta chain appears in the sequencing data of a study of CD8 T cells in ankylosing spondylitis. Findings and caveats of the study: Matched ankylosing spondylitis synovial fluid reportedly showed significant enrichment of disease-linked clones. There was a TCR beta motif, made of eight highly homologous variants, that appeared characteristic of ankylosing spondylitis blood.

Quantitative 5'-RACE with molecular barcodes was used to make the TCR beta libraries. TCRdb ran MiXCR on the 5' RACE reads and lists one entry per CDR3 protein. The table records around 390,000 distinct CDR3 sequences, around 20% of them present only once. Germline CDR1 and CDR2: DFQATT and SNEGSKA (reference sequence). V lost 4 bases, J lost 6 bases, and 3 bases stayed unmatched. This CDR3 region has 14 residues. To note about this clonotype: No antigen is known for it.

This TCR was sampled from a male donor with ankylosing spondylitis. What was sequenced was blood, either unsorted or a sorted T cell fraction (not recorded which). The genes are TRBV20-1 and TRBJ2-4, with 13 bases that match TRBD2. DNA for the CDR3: TGCAGTGCTACTGGGACTAGCGGGATAAACATTCAGTACTTC. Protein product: CSATGTSGINIQYF.